This T cell receptor (beta chain) was recorded in a study of CD8 T cells in ankylosing spondylitis. Study-wide points: Matched synovial fluid from ankylosing spondylitis patients was reported to be enriched for disease-linked clones. Previous work reported some of these motif variants in the synovial fluid and blood of reactive arthritis. Disease-linked clones displayed a CD8+ phenotype and appeared relatively rarely in peripheral blood. Eight highly homologous variants formed a TCR beta motif that appeared characteristic of ankylosing spondylitis blood.

Each TCR beta library was made by quantitative 5'-RACE that incorporated molecular barcodes. TCRdb processed the 5' RACE reads anew with MiXCR; each CDR3 protein has one entry. The table includes more than 500,000 distinct CDR3 sequences, under 5.5% detected once. V dropped 3 bases and J dropped 2; count of bases not matched to a gene: 3. This CDR3 is built from 15 residues. The germline V gene has CDR1 SGHVS and CDR2 FQNEAQ. On this clonotype itself: The antigen is not known.

This clonotype was obtained from a male donor with ankylosing spondylitis. This chain links TRBV7-8 with TRBJ2-2; TRBD1 matches 7 bases. Source material: blood, either unsorted or a sorted T cell fraction (not recorded which). The CDR3: CASSFDRVNTGELFF. In nucleotides, the CDR3 is TGTGCCAGCAGCTTCGACAGGGTCAACACCGGGGAGCTGTTTTTT.